Listed here are 14 T cell receptor beta chains from one sample, sequenced in a study of shared clonotypes between healthy human individuals (dated by TCRdb to about 2020). CD8 naive samples were obtained by positive selection for CCR7 among CD45RO-negative cells, yielding a CD45RA+CCR7+ population from which TemRA cells were excluded. The library was produced with the immunoSEQ multiplex PCR assay. TCRdb provides this immuneACCESS table in a form limited to in-frame rearrangements. Some clones are lacking; in checked studies, under half of them reflect an unresolved V gene, and why the rest are absent is not known. The sample table shows more than 2 million clones, and 85% to 95% are seen once. The ten top clones hold more than 1.5% of the sample. The sample comprised naive CD8+ T cells from PBMCs. Per the publication, the cell subset or site label means: CD45RA+CCR7+. These TCRs come from a young man in good health. Some clones in this sample may be carry-over from other donors' samples.

V is TRBV9 and J is TRBJ2-7; D tentatively fits TRBD1 or TRBD2 (5 bases each). The V gene lost 3 bases and the J gene lost 2 bases, with 18 bases spanning the gap. The germline V gene encodes CDR1 SGDLS and CDR2 YYNGEE. The CDR3 consists of 16 residues. The CDR3 sequence: CASSGGDGHSTYEQYF. Written as DNA, the CDR3 is TGTGCCAGCAGCGGAGGGGACGGACACAGCACCTACGAGCAGTACTTC.

J is TRBJ2-7 and V is TRBV28; possibly TRBD1 or TRBD2 for D (6 bases each). V was pared by 5 bases and J by 4 bases, with 15 bases between. Germline V gene lookup returns CDR1 MDHEN and CDR2 SYDVKM. The CDR3 length is 14 residues. CDR3 residues: CASSPLRGDYEQYF. The CDR3 DNA reads as TGTGCCAGCAGTCCCCTTAGGGGGGATTACGAGCAGTACTTC. Full variable domain (rest looked up from reference TRBV28 and TRBJ2-7): DVKVTQSSRYLVKRTGEKVFLECVQDMDHENMFWYRQDPGLGLRLIYFSYDVKMKEKGDIPEGYSVSREKKERFSLILESASTNQTSMYLCASSPLRGDYEQYFGPGTRLTVT.

The rearrangement joins TRBV9 to TRBJ2-2; D is uncertain. Trimming stripped 3 bases from V and 0 bases from J, with 3 bases between. This CDR3 region has 13 residues. Germline-derived CDR1 and CDR2 are SGDLS and YYNGEE. The CDR3 DNA reads TGTGCCAGCAGCGAGGCGAACACCGGGGAGCTGTTTTTT. This gives the protein CASSEANTGELFF.

The chain carries TRBV28 and TRBJ2-1, with TRBD2 as a possible D gene (6 bases). CDR3 length: 18 amino acids. Trimming pared 11 bases from V and 5 bases from J, leaving 31 bases between. Per germline, CDR1 MDHEN and CDR2 SYDVKM. Written as DNA, the CDR3 is TGTGCCGGCACCTCGCCGAGGGAGGACTTGGGCATTAACAATGAGCAGTTCTTC. Amino acids: CAGTSPREDLGINNEQFF.

The table lists this clone with a few counts. The chain couples TRBV7-6 to TRBJ1-3; D not certain. CDR3 length: 13 residues. Trimming cost V 3 bases and J 2 bases, with 5 bases left between them. Germline CDR1 and CDR2: SGHVS and FNYEAQ. The chain's CDR3 is CASSFGPGNTIYF. CDR3 nucleotide sequence: TGTGCCAGCAGCTTCGGCCCTGGAAACACCATATATTTT.

V gene TRBV7-9 combines with J gene TRBJ1-1; D may be TRBD1 (5 bases). The length of the CDR3 is 15 residues. V was clipped by 5 bases and J by 6 bases, with 19 bases between them. From germline, CDR1 is SEHNR and CDR2 FQNEAQ (reference sequence). CDR3 sequence reads: CASSAPDTAGPEAFF. The CDR3 nucleotides read TGTGCCAGCAGCGCGCCGGACACGGCGGGGCCTGAAGCTTTCTTT.

The gene calls are TRBV7-9 and TRBJ2-6; D perhaps matches TRBD1 (5 bases). V gave up 6 bases and J gave up 3 bases, with 12 bases separating them. The CDR3 sequence is 15 residues long. Per germline, CDR1 SEHNR and CDR2 FQNEAQ (reference sequence). CDR3 nucleotides: TGTGCCAGCAGTTGGGTGGGGCTTGGGGCCAACGTCCTGACTTTC. Its protein product is CASSWVGLGANVLTF.

Turning to this clone: The identical CDR3 is also encoded by other nucleotide sequences in the sample. The V gene is TRBV27, the J gene TRBJ2-7, with D perhaps TRBD2 (6 bases). Trimming cost V 2 bases and J 3 bases, with 8 bases left between them. This CDR3 is 13 amino acids long. Germline V gives CDR1 MNHEY, CDR2 SMNVEV (reference sequence). CDR3 sequence: CASSLGGDYEQYF. As DNA, the CDR3 is TGTGCCAGCAGTTTAGGCGGGGACTACGAGCAGTACTTC.

This clone was counted only a few times. This chain connects TRBV6-1 to TRBJ2-2, with 7 bases that match TRBD1. CDR1 MNHNS and CDR2 SASEGT come from the germline V gene. The CDR3 has 12 amino acids. Trimming removed 11 bases from V and 6 bases from J; junction bases left unmatched: 6. In nucleotides, the CDR3 is TGTGCCGTCCCTCAGGGGGCCGGGGAGCTGTTTTTT. Its protein is CAVPQGAGELFF.

This chain connects TRBV28 to TRBJ2-3; D perhaps matches TRBD2 (6 bases). Germline V gives CDR1 MDHEN, CDR2 SYDVKM. The V and J ends lost 3 bases and 0 bases respectively, with 7 bases between them. The CDR3 has 14 amino acids. The CDR3 spells CASSLGLSTDTQYF. The CDR3 DNA is TGTGCCAGCAGTTTGGGACTTAGCACAGATACGCAGTATTTT.

The chain links TRBV18 to TRBJ2-1; D remains ambiguous. Trimming left V 2 bases short and J 0 bases short, with 5 bases between. The germline CDR1 and CDR2 sequences are KGHSH and LQKENI. The CDR3 covers 14 residues. The CDR3 is CASSPKLSYNEQFF. The CDR3, as DNA: TGTGCCAGCTCACCAAAACTCTCCTACAATGAGCAGTTCTTC.

The V and J genes are TRBV27 and TRBJ2-1; the D is unclear. The CDR3 consists of 13 residues. Per the germline V gene, CDR1 is MNHEY and CDR2 is SMNVEV (reference sequence). V was cut by 2 bases and J by 8 bases, with 10 bases left in between. CDR3: CASSLRGIDEQFF. The CDR3 DNA sequence: TGTGCCAGCAGTTTACGAGGCATCGATGAGCAGTTCTTC.

This chain connects TRBV4-2 to TRBJ2-3; possibly TRBD2 for D (6 bases). Trimming pared 5 bases from V and 2 bases from J, leaving 14 bases between. The CDR3 loop spans 15 amino acids. Looked up from germline, CDR1 is LGHNA and CDR2 is YNFKEQ. DNA of the CDR3: TGTGCCAGCAGCTCTTTAGCGGTTTACACAGATACGCAGTATTTT. Translation gives CASSSLAVYTDTQYF.

Regarding this clone: The same CDR3 is also encoded by other DNA sequences in this sample. V is TRBV27 and J is TRBJ2-1, with 11 bases aligning to TRBD2. This CDR3 is built from 14 residues. Germline CDR1 MNHEY, CDR2 SMNVEV (reference sequence). V dropped 5 bases and J dropped 7; count of bases not matched to a gene: 4. CDR3 region: CASSLGTSGNEQFF. CDR3 DNA: TGTGCCAGCAGTCTAGGGACTAGCGGAAATGAGCAGTTCTTC.